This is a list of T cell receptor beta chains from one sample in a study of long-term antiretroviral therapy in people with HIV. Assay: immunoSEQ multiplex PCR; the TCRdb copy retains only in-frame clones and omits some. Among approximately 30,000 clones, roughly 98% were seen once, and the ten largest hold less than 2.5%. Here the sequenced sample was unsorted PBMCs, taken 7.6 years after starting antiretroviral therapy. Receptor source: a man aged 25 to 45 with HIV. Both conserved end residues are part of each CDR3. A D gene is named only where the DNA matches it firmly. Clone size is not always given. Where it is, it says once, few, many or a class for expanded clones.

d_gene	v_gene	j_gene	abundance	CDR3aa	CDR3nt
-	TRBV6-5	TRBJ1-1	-	CASSYKGRTEAFF	TGTGCCAGCAGTTACAAGGGACGAACTGAAGCTTTCTTT
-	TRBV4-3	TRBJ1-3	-	CASSQGPDSGNTIYF	TGCGCCAGCAGCCAAGGTCCGGACTCTGGAAACACCATATATTTT
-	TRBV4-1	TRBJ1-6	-	CASRRDLGTPLHF	TGCGCCAGCAGACGGGACCTAGGGACACCCCTCCACTTT
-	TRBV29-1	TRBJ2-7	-	CSVELGPYEQYF	TGCAGCGTTGAGCTGGGACCCTACGAGCAGTACTTC
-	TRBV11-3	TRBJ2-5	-	CASSPLGETQYF	TGTGCCAGCAGCCCCCTAGGGGAGACCCAGTACTTC
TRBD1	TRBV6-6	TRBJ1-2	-	CASSPRTGDEHGYTF	TGTGCCAGCAGTCCTAGGACAGGGGACGAACATGGCTACACCTTC
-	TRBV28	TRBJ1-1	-	CASSLSRPNTEAFF	TGTGCCAGCAGTTTGAGTCGGCCGAACACTGAAGCTTTCTTT
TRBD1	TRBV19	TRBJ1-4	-	CASKPGGGLVFF	TGTGCCAGTAAACCAGGGGGCGGATTGGTGTTTTTT
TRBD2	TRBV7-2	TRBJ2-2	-	CASSRTQRGLANTGELFF	TGTGCCAGCAGCCGAACTCAACGCGGACTAGCAAACACCGGGGAGCTGTTTTTT
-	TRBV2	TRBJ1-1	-	CASISFMNTEAFF	TGTGCCAGCATTAGTTTTATGAACACTGAAGCTTTCTTT
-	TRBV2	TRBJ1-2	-	CASVSGIYGYTF	TGTGCCAGCGTATCAGGGATCTATGGCTACACCTTC
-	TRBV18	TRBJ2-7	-	CASSPTGQGGGGEQYF	TGTGCCAGCTCACCTACTGGACAGGGCGGGGGGGGCGAGCAGTACTTC
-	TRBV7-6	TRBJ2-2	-	CASSLEGSGELFF	TGTGCCAGCAGCTTAGAGGGGTCCGGGGAGCTGTTTTTT
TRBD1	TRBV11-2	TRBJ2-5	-	CASSTGQGVRETQYF	TGTGCCAGCAGCACGGGACAGGGTGTGAGGGAGACCCAGTACTTC
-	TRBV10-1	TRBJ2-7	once	CASSRDSVDEQYF	TGCGCCAGCAGCCGGGATAGCGTGGACGAGCAGTACTTC
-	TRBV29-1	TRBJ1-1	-	CSVRLNTEAFF	TGCAGCGTTCGTCTGAACACTGAAGCTTTCTTT
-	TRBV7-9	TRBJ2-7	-	CASSFTGVGAYEQYF	TGTGCCAGCAGCTTTACCGGTGTGGGGGCCTACGAGCAGTACTTC
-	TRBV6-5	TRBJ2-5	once	CASSYSLLVAGGTQYF	TGTGCCAGCAGTTACTCCTTACTAGTTGCCGGAGGGACCCAGTACTTC
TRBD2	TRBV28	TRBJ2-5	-	CASSPAGGGQETQYF	TGTGCCAGCAGTCCCGCCGGGGGGGGCCAAGAGACCCAGTACTTC
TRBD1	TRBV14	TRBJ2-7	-	CASSQGQGAGYEQYF	TGTGCCAGCAGCCAAGGGCAGGGGGCAGGATACGAGCAGTACTTC
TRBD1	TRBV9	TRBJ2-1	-	CASSFRQGYNEQFF	TGTGCCAGCAGCTTCCGACAGGGCTACAATGAGCAGTTCTTC
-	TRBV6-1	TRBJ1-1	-	CASSAVGTVEAFF	TGTGCCAGCAGTGCTGTCGGGACGGTTGAAGCTTTCTTT
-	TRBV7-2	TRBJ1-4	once	CASSLEGRPNEKLFF	TGTGCCAGCAGCTTAGAAGGCAGACCTAATGAAAAACTGTTTTTT
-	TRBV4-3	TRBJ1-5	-	CASSQVGGNQPQHF	TGCGCCAGCAGCCAAGTCGGGGGTAATCAGCCCCAGCATTTT
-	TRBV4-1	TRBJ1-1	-	CASSQDHRGANTEAFF	TGCGCCAGCAGCCAAGATCATAGGGGGGCGAACACTGAAGCTTTCTTT
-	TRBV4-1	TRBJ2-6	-	CASSQTGPSGANVLTF	TGCGCCAGCAGCCAAACAGGGCCCTCTGGGGCCAACGTCCTGACTTTC
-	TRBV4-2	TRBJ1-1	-	CASRSDWDTEAFF	TGTGCCAGCAGGTCGGACTGGGACACTGAAGCTTTCTTT
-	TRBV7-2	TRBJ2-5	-	CASSLDGRVETQYF	TGTGCCAGCAGCTTAGACGGACGAGTGGAGACCCAGTACTTC
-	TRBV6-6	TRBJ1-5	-	CASSDGTSNQPQHF	TGTGCCAGCAGCGACGGGACCAGCAATCAGCCCCAGCATTTT
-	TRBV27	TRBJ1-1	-	CASSYRQENTEAFF	TGTGCCAGCAGTTACCGACAGGAGAACACTGAAGCTTTCTTT
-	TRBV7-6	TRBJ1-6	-	CASSFGDSPLHF	TGTGCCAGCAGCTTCGGGGATTCACCCCTCCACTTT
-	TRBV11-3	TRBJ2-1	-	CASSTSENEQFF	TGTGCCAGCAGCACGTCCGAAAATGAGCAGTTCTTC
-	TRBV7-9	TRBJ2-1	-	CASVGASIHEQFF	TGTGCCAGCGTGGGGGCTAGCATCCATGAGCAGTTCTTC
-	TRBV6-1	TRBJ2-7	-	CASSEIGQPHGSEQYF	TGTGCCAGCAGTGAAATTGGTCAACCTCATGGTTCCGAGCAGTACTTC
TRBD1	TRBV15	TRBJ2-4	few	CATSRESTGDGVWNIQYF	TGTGCCACCAGCAGGGAATCGACAGGGGACGGGGTATGGAACATTCAGTACTTC
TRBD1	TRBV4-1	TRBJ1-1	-	CASSQVRTGLPEAFF	TGCGCCAGCAGCCAAGTTAGGACAGGCCTACCCGAAGCTTTCTTT
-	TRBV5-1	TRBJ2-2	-	CASSLGGVNTGELFF	TGCGCCAGCAGCTTGGGAGGGGTGAACACCGGGGAGCTGTTTTTT
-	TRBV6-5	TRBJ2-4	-	CASSSSGVGNIQYF	TGTGCCAGCAGTTCTTCAGGGGTTGGAAACATTCAGTACTTC
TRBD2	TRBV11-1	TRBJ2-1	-	CASSSFGGLAAYNEQFF	TGTGCCAGCAGCAGCTTTGGGGGACTAGCGGCTTACAATGAGCAGTTCTTC
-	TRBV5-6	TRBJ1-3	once	CASSFPQGVSGNTIYF	TGTGCCAGCAGCTTCCCCCAAGGAGTCTCTGGAAACACCATATATTTT
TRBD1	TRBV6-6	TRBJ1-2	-	CASISGTGLLYGYTF	TGTGCCAGCATTTCCGGGACAGGGCTACTCTATGGCTACACCTTC
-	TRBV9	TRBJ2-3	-	CASSVEGVDTQYF	TGTGCCAGCAGCGTAGAAGGCGTAGATACGCAGTATTTT
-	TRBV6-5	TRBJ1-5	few	CASSTGGLNQPQHF	TGTGCCAGCAGCACAGGAGGATTAAATCAGCCCCAGCATTTT
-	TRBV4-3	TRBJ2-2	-	CASSQEGNRELFF	TGCGCCAGCAGCCAAGAAGGAAACCGGGAGCTGTTTTTT
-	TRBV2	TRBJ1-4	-	CASSEGGGSGEKLFF	TGTGCCAGCAGTGAAGGGGGCGGCAGCGGTGAAAAACTGTTTTTT
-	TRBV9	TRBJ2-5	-	CASSVAGEGETQYF	TGTGCCAGCAGCGTAGCGGGAGAAGGCGAGACCCAGTACTTC